This T cell receptor (beta chain) is drawn from a study of cytomegalovirus exposure and HLA in healthy donors (dated by TCRdb to 2017 to 2019). About the full investigation: An earlier analysis of 587 of the donors reported 276 Gb of sequence data and 117 million unique TCR beta sequences obtained from some 170 million T cells. Approximately 310 gigabases of sequencing data and roughly 90 million unique TCR sequences were included in an early release covering under 650 HLA-typed donors. Among the 398 genotyped donors, around 81% belonged to the genetic ancestry cluster associated with self-reported Caucasian donors. The study aimed to test whether cataloging public T cell receptors could reveal signatures of past pathogen exposure. The T cell repertoires of 550 to 850 subjects were profiled by immunosequencing and related to cytomegalovirus serostatus. In addition to the first cohort of 650 to 750 subjects, a separate validation cohort of 120 different subjects was used. The study combined high-throughput TCR immunosequencing, statistical association of individual TCRs with disease status, and machine learning to predict cytomegalovirus infection status. A later analysis re-analyzed previously published TCR beta repertoires from about 730 donors and added high-resolution HLA genotyping to study TCR occurrence patterns. Rather than using new phenotypic data, the later analysis identified candidate immune exposures from TCR beta sequences and from how often those sequences occurred across donors. In an earlier analysis of about 590 of the donors, high-throughput TCR beta sequencing was used to judge whether each TCR beta V gene segment behaved as functional or pseudogenic. Donor age, sex, ethnicity and CMV serostatus were collected together with the repertoire data. Genome-wide SNP genotypes for about 55% of the 666 donors were used in a later genetic analysis, which treated that subset as a discovery cohort. All discovery cohort repertoires had been generated using a single sequencing platform. Both class I and class II loci were covered by HLA typing, at four-digit resolution. Typing coverage differed by locus: A, B, C, DRB1 and DQB1 were typed in about 629-640 donors, DQA1 in approximately 520, DPA1 in 600 to 610, and DPB1 in 472. Because of strong linkage in the cohort, 4 to 6 DR-DQ haplotypes were treated as single units for association and clustering. Across around 400 genotyped donors of the cohort, an average of roughly 250,000 unique TCR beta nucleotide sequences per donor were sequenced, and approximately 19% of those sequences were non-productive.

Overall study results and their limits: When HLA alleles, especially DR and DQ, strongly co-occurred, TCR associations were difficult to assign to individual alleles. A few of the identified cytomegalovirus-associated TCR beta chains were confirmed in vitro to be specific for cytomegalovirus antigens. Because HLA typing was unavailable for some donors at each locus, only the typed subset was used in association tests. In an earlier analysis of 500 to 650 of the donors, most TCR beta V segments appeared in productive rearrangements about 90% or about 30% of the time, broadly matching IMGT annotations. A total of roughly 160 TCR beta chains were listed by the study as associated with cytomegalovirus. Only TCR beta chains were sequenced in this cohort, and the absence of alpha or paired-chain data limited detectable features. Specific HLA alleles were associated with 18,000 or so TCR beta sequences at a false discovery rate of 0.05 in a later analysis. V-gene and J-gene trimming of TCR beta chains was associated with a missense DCLRE1C variant in a later genetic analysis, and the association was replicated in an independent cohort. Most TCR sequences were seen in very few donors, while some public TCRs were found in many individuals. A group of highly shared sequence variants was considered likely to be a technical artifact of the sequencing pipeline. According to a later genetic analysis, donors in an Asian-associated ancestry cluster had fewer N-insertions in productive TCRs than the approximately 650-donor mean. A further reported finding was that TCR beta sequences accurately predicted the HLA-A and HLA-B alleles for most subjects in the first cohort. Correlated functional status among segregating V segments might be attributable to linkage disequilibrium, but an unknown experimental factor could not be ruled out. According to a later analysis, parvovirus B19, influenza, CMV and Epstein-Barr virus appeared linked to several top co-occurrence clusters. Presence/absence analyses assumed roughly uniform sequencing depth across donors, an assumption that may not hold. A later analysis found that TCR association rates varied across HLA loci, with DRB1 alleles showing the most associated TCRs and HLA-C alleles the fewest. In a later analysis, most CMV-associated TCR beta chains were found to appear HLA-restricted, with HLA associations seemingly driven largely by CMV exposure. Immune exposure information for the cohort was limited to CMV serostatus. Because the 87-base-pair reads could not distinguish some IMGT-functional V segments, including TRBV6-2 and TRBV6-3, those segments were excluded. The authors suggested that the approach could potentially be extended to other disease states and immunological phenotypes. In a later analysis, HLA-associated TCR beta chains were found to be more clonally expanded and to have lower generation probabilities than equally common non-associated chains. The classifier was reported to diagnose cytomegalovirus status with high specificity and sensitivity in both the original and validation cohorts. Because counts were too low, roughly 17 rarely observed V segments, including chromosome 9 orphons, were left out of the earlier analysis of over 550 of the donors.

The library was made by the immunoSEQ multiplex PCR assay. For the multiplex PCR, a mixture combining 60 forward primers for TCR Vbeta segments and 13 reverse primers for TCR Jbeta segments was used. A multiplex PCR assay on genomic DNA amplified the CDR3 region of rearranged TCR beta genes. Amplified TCR beta libraries were sequenced as 87-base-pair reads on the Illumina HiSeq System. The original pipeline was this. In a later analysis, roughly 80 million unique TCR beta chains were counted across the roughly 610 repertoires, and roughly 11 million of these chains were shared by at least two donors. To remove PCR and sequencing errors, raw reads were error-corrected and collapsed into unique sequences using a nearest-neighbor algorithm that merged closely related sequences. Alignment of CDR3 sequences to IMGT reference sequences was used to assign V, D and J gene segments. Each retained sequence needed at least a six-nucleotide match to both a V gene segment and a J gene segment. Rearrangements were classified as productive when the CDR3 lacked stop codons and remained in frame with V and J, and all other rearrangements were classified as non-productive. Following IMGT convention, CDR3 was defined as the stretch from the second conserved V-encoded cysteine up to the conserved J-encoded phenylalanine. The earlier analysis of 587 of the donors excluded sequences that lacked an unambiguous match to a single V gene segment. In an earlier analysis of 587 of the donors, a V segment was called functional when productive rearrangements were above 56.7%, and segregating when the standard deviation between donors exceeded 5%. To diagnose cytomegalovirus status from the catalog of TCR beta chain sequences, a statistical classification framework was built. In a later analysis, V and J genes were assigned by comparing TCR nucleotide sequences against IMGT/GENE-DB human TR gene sequences. In a later analysis, CDR3 sequences and most-parsimonious VDJ recombination scenarios were assigned using the TCRdist pipeline. In a later analysis, each TCR beta chain was defined by its CDR3 amino acid sequence together with its V-gene family, and reads lacking a unique V-gene family were excluded. In a later analysis, approximately 640 highly shared, low-generation-probability nucleotide sequences were removed to address suspected cross-contamination and a sequencing artifact. For each public chain, a later analysis derived a clonal expansion index from normalized ranks of inferred template counts within each repertoire. A later analysis computed generation probabilities with a VDJ recombination model fitted to out-of-frame rearrangements, and checked the results against IGoR. In a later analysis, hypergeometric tests were used to score TCR-TCR, TCR-HLA and TCR-CMV co-occurrence, with a repertoire-size bias correction applied to TCR pairs. To estimate false discovery rates, a later analysis permuted the HLA or CMV assignments 20 times. In a later analysis, co-occurring TCRs were grouped with DBSCAN, and TCRdist sequence similarity was added when clustering was performed within HLA-allele-positive subsets. Repertoires with fewer than 30,000 or more than 120,000 public chains, plus five repertoires with anomalous nucleotide sharing, were excluded from co-occurrence clustering. The table comes from immuneACCESS by way of TCRdb, which keeps in-frame sequences with V and J called. Part of the clones is missing from these tables; in studies checked, under half for an unresolved V gene and the rest for unknown reasons. That table supplies the V and J calls and clone size; D and trimming were determined from the DNA. This sample lists 80,000 to 95,000 clones; around 64% were detected once. The top ten constitute roughly 2% of the sample.

With regard to this clone: No cognate antigen has been identified for it. No base qualities exist here, and no much larger clone lies one base off it.

The cohort comprised fewer than 750 healthy bone marrow donors. All cohort members were sampled while nominally healthy, although unrecorded immune exposures were likely present. Of the 690 or so cohort members, 250 to 300 had positive CMV serostatus and about 330 had negative CMV serostatus, and CMV serostatus was not recorded for the donor. A peripheral blood sample was collected from each donor, and TCR beta sequencing was performed on peripheral blood mononuclear cells. Genomic DNA extraction from the blood cell samples was performed with the Qiagen DNeasy Blood Extraction Kit. The germline V gene gives CDR1 as SGHAT and CDR2 as FQNNGV. There are 15 amino acids in the CDR3, from cysteine to phenylalanine inclusive. This entry keeps only the CDR3 DNA: 45 bases, framed from base 1. The junction carries 9 bases between V and J, which are trimmed by 0 bases and 1 base respectively.

The sequence came from a human donor in good health. Input material: PBMCs. The rearrangement joined TRBV11-2 to TRBJ1-1; the D gene lacks a confident call. The DNA is as follows: TGTGCCAGCAGCTTAGAGTGGCAAGAGAACACTGAAGCTTTCTTT. Its protein is CASSLEWQENTEAFF.